The clone carrying this TCR beta chain was counted a single time. This entry belongs to a study of blood T cell repertoires in COVID-19. Whole-study context: Donors in the United States, Italy and Spain gave samples during acute or convalescent COVID-19. T cells, B-cell-depleted T cells, or PBMCs supplied cDNA or gDNA.

Per the original methods: Estimation of nucleated cell counts relied on the amplification of reference gene primers. Sequenced by immunoSEQ multiplex PCR; TCRdb stores in-frame clones only, minus some. The V and J calls and clone size were taken over from that table, and D and trimming were inferred from the DNA. The sample includes 250,000 or so clones, around nine tenths of them seen just once. The TCR was taken from a woman in her 40s who had recovered from COVID-19. Source material: peripheral blood.

The CDR3 DNA sequence: TGTGCCACCAGCGCCCGGACTAGCGGGACCATCCCTAGCTCCTACAATGAGCAGTTCTTC. Amino acid sequence: CATSARTSGTIPSSYNEQFF. The chain employs TRBV15 and TRBJ2-1, with 12 bases that match TRBD2. The CDR3 sequence is 20 residues long. Germline lookup yields CDR1 LNHNV and CDR2 YYDKDF (reference sequence). Losses at the gene ends were 5 bases for V and 0 bases for J; bases not matched to a gene: 14.